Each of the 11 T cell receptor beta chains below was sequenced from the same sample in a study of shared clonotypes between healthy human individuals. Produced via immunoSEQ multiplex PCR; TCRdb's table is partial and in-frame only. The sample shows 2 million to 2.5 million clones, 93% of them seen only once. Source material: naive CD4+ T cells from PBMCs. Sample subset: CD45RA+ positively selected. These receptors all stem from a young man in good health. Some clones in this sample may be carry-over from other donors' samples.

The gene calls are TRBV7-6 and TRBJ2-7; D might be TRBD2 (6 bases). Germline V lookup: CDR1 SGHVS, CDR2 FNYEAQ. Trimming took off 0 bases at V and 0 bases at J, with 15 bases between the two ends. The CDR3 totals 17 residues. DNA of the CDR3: TGTGCCAGCAGCTTAGCGGCGGGGAGAGGAAGCTCCTACGAGCAGTACTTC. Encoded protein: CASSLAAGRGSSYEQYF.

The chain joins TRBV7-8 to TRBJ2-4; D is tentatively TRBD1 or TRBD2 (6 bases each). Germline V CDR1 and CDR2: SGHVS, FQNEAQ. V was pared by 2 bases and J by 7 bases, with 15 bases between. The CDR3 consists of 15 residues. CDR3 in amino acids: CASSLTGGPRNIQYF. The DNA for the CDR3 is TGTGCCAGCAGCTTAACCGGGGGCCCCAGGAACATTCAGTACTTC.

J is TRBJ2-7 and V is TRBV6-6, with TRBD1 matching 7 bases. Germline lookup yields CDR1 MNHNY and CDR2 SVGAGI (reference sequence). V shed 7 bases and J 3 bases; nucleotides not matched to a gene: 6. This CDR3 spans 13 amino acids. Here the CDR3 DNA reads TGTGCCAGCATGGACAGGCTTCTCTACGAGCAGTACTTC. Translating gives CASMDRLLYEQYF.

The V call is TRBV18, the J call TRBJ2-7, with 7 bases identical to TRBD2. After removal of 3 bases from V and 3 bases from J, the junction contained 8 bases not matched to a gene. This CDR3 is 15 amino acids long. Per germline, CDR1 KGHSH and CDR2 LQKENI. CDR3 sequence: CASSPEGTIVYEQYF. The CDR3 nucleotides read TGTGCCAGCTCACCGGAAGGGACTATCGTCTACGAGCAGTACTTC. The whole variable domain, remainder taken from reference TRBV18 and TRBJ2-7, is NAGVMQNPRHLVRRRGQEARLRCSPMKGHSHVYWYRQLPEEGLKFMVYLQKENIIDESGMPKERFSAEFPKEGPSILRIQQVVRGDSAAYFCASSPEGTIVYEQYFGPGTRLTVT.

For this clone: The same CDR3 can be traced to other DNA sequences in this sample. Here the CDR3 reads CASSLYNGHEQFF. In nucleotides, the CDR3 is TGTGCCAGCAGCTTATATAACGGGCATGAGCAGTTCTTC. This chain uses TRBV7-2 with TRBJ2-1; D is unclear. The CDR3 sequence is 13 residues long. V gave up 2 bases and J gave up 8 bases, with 10 bases separating them. Looked up from germline, CDR1 is SGHTA and CDR2 is FQGNSA.

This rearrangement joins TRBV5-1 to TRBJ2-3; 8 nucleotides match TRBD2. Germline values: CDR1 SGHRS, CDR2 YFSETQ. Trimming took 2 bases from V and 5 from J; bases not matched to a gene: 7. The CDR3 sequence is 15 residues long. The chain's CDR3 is CASSFTGTSEDTQYF. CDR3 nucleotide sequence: TGCGCCAGCAGCTTCACCGGGACTAGTGAAGATACGCAGTATTTT.

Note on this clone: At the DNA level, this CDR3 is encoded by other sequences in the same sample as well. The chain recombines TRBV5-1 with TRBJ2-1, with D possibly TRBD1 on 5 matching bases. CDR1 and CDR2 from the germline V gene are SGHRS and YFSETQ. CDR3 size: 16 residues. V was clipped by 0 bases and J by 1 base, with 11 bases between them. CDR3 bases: TGCGCCAGCAGCTTGGCCCGGGCAGGGTCCTACAATGAGCAGTTCTTC. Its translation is CASSLARAGSYNEQFF.

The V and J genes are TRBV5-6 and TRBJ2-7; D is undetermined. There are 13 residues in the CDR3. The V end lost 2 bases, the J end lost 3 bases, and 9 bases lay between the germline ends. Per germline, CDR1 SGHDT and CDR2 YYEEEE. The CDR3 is CASSFGRSYEQYF. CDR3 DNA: TGTGCCAGCAGCTTCGGACGAAGCTACGAGCAGTACTTC.

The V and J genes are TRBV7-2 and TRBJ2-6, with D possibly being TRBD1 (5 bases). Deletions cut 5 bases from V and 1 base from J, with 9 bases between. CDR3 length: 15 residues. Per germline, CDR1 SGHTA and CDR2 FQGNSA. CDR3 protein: CASSTTESGANVLTF. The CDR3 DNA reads TGTGCCAGCAGCACGACAGAGTCTGGGGCCAACGTCCTGACTTTC.

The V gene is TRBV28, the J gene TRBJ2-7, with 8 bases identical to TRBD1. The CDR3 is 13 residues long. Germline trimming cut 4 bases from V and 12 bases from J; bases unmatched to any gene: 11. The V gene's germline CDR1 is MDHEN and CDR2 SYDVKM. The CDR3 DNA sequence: TGTGCCAGCAGTTCGCCCGACAGGGGTGGACGGTACTTC. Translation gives CASSSPDRGGRYF.

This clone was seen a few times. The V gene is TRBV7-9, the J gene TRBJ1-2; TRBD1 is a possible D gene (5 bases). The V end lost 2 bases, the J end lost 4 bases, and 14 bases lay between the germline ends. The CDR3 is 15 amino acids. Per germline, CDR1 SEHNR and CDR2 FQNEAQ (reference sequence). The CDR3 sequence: CASSLRTTAVYGYTF. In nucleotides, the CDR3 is TGTGCCAGCAGCTTACGGACAACCGCGGTCTATGGCTACACCTTC. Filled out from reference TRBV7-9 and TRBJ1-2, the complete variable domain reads DTGVSQNPRHKITKRGQNVTFRCDPISEHNRLYWYRQTLGQGPEFLTYFQNEAQLEKSRLLSDRFSAERPKGSFSTLEIQRTEQGDSAMYLCASSLRTTAVYGYTFGSGTRLTVV.